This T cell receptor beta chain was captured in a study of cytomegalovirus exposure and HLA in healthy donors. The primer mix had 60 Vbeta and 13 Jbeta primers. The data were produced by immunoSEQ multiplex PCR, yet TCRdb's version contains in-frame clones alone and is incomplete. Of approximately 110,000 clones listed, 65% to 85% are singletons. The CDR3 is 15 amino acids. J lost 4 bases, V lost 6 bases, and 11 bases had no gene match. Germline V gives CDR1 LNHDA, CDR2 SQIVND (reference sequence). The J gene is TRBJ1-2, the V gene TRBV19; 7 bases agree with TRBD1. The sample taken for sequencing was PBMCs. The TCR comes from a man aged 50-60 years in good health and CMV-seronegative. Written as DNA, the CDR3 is TGTGCCAGTAGCCCCGGCGACAGGGTGACCTATGGCTACACCTTC. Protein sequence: CASSPGDRVTYGYTF. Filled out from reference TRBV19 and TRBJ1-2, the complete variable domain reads DGGITQSPKYLFRKEGQNVTLSCEQNLNHDAMYWYRQDPGQGLRLIYYSQIVNDFQKGDIAEGYSVSREKKESFPLTVTSAQKNPTAFYLCASSPGDRVTYGYTFGSGTRLTVV.